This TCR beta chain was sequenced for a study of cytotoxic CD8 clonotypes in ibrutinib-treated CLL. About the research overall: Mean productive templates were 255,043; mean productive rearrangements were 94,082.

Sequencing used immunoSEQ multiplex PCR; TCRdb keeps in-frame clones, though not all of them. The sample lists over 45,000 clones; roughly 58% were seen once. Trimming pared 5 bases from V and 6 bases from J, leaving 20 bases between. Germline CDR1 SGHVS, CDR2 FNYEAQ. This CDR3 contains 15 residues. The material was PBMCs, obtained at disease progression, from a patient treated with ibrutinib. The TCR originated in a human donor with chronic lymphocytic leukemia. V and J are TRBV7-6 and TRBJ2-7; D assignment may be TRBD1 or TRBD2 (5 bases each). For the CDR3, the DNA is TGTGCCAGCAGCCTGGCCGGGACGGAGCTTGGCGAGCAGTACTTC. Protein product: CASSLAGTELGEQYF.